These T cell receptor beta chains were read from a single sample in a study of blood T cell repertoires in COVID-19. Libraries were prepared by immunoSEQ multiplex PCR; TCRdb keeps only in-frame clonotypes and omits some of them. This sample has about 220,000 clones, with roughly 87% found just once. The specimen sequenced was PBMCs or T cells enriched from blood (not recorded which). These receptors came from a woman in her 30s with acute COVID-19. Each CDR3 is given with its conserved first and last residue. D genes are given only for firm matches. Clone size is shown for a subset of rows, as once, few, many or a class of expanded clone.

>-|TRBV4-1|TRBD1|TRBJ2-2
TGCGCCAGCACTACAGGGACAGGAGGCACCGGGGAGCTGTTTTTT
CASTTGTGGTGELFF
>-|TRBV5-1|-|TRBJ1-2
TGCGCCAGCAGCTTGGGAGCAGGGACTAACTATGGCTACACCTTC
CASSLGAGTNYGYTF
>-|TRBV10-3|-|TRBJ1-6
TGTGCCATCAGGGACGGGGAGGGGAATTCACCCCTCCACTTT
CAIRDGEGNSPLHF
>-|TRBV4-3|TRBD1|TRBJ2-6
TGCGCCAGCAGCTCCGACAGGGGAGAGGTCTCCTTGACTTTC
CASSSDRGEVSLTF
>-|TRBV18|-|TRBJ1-6
TGTGCCAGCTCACCGACAACGAGCTCCTATAATTCACCCCTCCACTTT
CASSPTTSSYNSPLHF
>-|TRBV12-3/TRBV12-4|-|TRBJ1-5
TGTGCCAGCAGTCCCGGGGGGCCCCAGCATTTT
CASSPGGPQHF
>few|TRBV27|-|TRBJ1-5
TGTGCCAGCAGTTTGAGGGGGGGGAAGAATCAGCCCCAGCATTTT
CASSLRGGKNQPQHF
>few|TRBV2|TRBD1|TRBJ1-6
TGTGCCAGCAGTCAGGACAGGGTTAATTCACCCCTCCACTTT
CASSQDRVNSPLHF
>many|TRBV5-1|-|TRBJ2-7
TGCGCCAGCAGCAAAAAGAGGATGGAGGGCTACGAGCAGTACTTC
CASSKKRMEGYEQYF
>-|TRBV6-5|-|TRBJ2-1
TGTGCCACTCAGGGGCAGTACTACAATGAGCAGTTCTTC
CATQGQYYNEQFF
>-|TRBV10-3|-|TRBJ2-7
TGTGCCATCAGTGAGGGTCGGTACGAGCAGTACTTC
CAISEGRYEQYF
>-|TRBV5-1|TRBD1|TRBJ1-1
TGCGCCAGCAGCTCGTACCAGGGGGTGAACACTGAAGCTTTCTTT
CASSSYQGVNTEAFF
>-|TRBV5-1|TRBD1|TRBJ2-5
TGCGCCAGCAGACTTGGGACAGCGAGAGAGACCCAGTACTTC
CASRLGTARETQYF
>-|TRBV19|-|TRBJ1-5
TGTGCCAGTAGTATGGGCGGGGGCTTGTGGGATCAGCCCCAGCATTTT
CASSMGGGLWDQPQHF
>-|TRBV15|-|TRBJ1-4
TGTGCCACCAGCAGAGATTTAGGGGCGGAGAATGAAAAACTGTTTTTT
CATSRDLGAENEKLFF
>-|TRBV5-5|TRBD1|TRBJ1-1
TGTGCCAGCAGCTTGACAGGGGGTCCCTCCTTTGAAGCTTTCTTT
CASSLTGGPSFEAFF
>-|TRBV6-5|-|TRBJ1-5
TGTGCCACCAGAGGGACTGAGGATAGCAATCAGCCCCAGCATTTT
CATRGTEDSNQPQHF
>-|TRBV19|TRBD1|TRBJ2-7
TGTGCCAGTAGTATAGGGACAGGGCTCGAGCAGTACTTC
CASSIGTGLEQYF
>-|TRBV10-3|-|TRBJ1-1
TGTGCCATGGCGGGACTTCCCAACACTGAAGCTTTCTTT
CAMAGLPNTEAFF
>-|TRBV2|-|TRBJ1-1
TGTGCCAGCAGTCGAACAAGTGGGGGGAGGAACACTGAAGCTTTCTTT
CASSRTSGGRNTEAFF
>once|TRBV4-1|-|TRBJ1-2
TGCGCCAGCAGCCTATCAGGGTCAGTCTGGTATGGCTACACCTTC
CASSLSGSVWYGYTF
>-|TRBV19|-|TRBJ1-5
TGTGCCAGTAGTATAGGAGGATCAGAGAGCAATCAGCCCCAGCATTTT
CASSIGGSESNQPQHF
>-|TRBV10-3|-|TRBJ1-1
TGTGCCACAGGGTCTTGGAACACTGAAGCTTTCTTT
CATGSWNTEAFF
>few|TRBV4-3|-|TRBJ1-4
TGCGCCAGCAGCCAAGATGCGACGGGAACTAATGAAAAACTGTTTTTT
CASSQDATGTNEKLFF
>once|TRBV5-1|-|TRBJ1-1
TGCGCCAGCAGCCCTCAAGGAGCTCAGGGGAATACTGAAGCTTTCTTT
CASSPQGAQGNTEAFF
>-|TRBV6-2/TRBV6-3|TRBD1|TRBJ2-3
TGTGCCAGCAGTTACTCGGGACAGCCCATCGGGGCGCAGTATTTT
CASSYSGQPIGAQYF
>once|TRBV4-1|-|TRBJ1-6
TGCGCCAGCAGCCAAGGACCCCAGCGAGGGCGTGATTCACCCCTCCACTTT
CASSQGPQRGRDSPLHF
>-|TRBV4-2|TRBD1|TRBJ2-5
TGTGCCAGCAGCCTTACACAGGGGGCCGAAGAGACCCAGTACTTC
CASSLTQGAEETQYF
>-|TRBV19|TRBD1|TRBJ1-4
TGTGCCAGTACCTTCGACCCAGGGGGATCAAATGAAAAACTGTTTTTT
CASTFDPGGSNEKLFF
>-|TRBV7-9|TRBD1|TRBJ2-4
TGTGCCAGCAGCCAAGGGACAGGGAGGGCCAAAAACATTCAGTACTTC
CASSQGTGRAKNIQYF